This T cell receptor beta chain stems from a study of identical twins. The study's findings and limits: While abundant cord blood beta clonotypes carried fewer insertions, memory repertoires showed no such pattern.

TCRdb analysed the 5' RACE reads with MiXCR anew, one entry per CDR3 protein. The table has hundreds of thousands of distinct CDR3 sequences, 9% to 15% seen once. This clonotype has a count of ten or more. The antigen remains undetermined. V was pared by 1 base and J by 4 bases, with 8 bases between. Germline-derived CDR1 and CDR2 are MDHEN and SYDVKM. This CDR3 is built from 14 residues. These same data were also listed under a study on yellow fever vaccine responses in identical twins.

Material: PBMCs. The sequence was collected from a young woman in good health. V gene TRBV28 combines with J gene TRBJ1-5; D perhaps matches TRBD1 (6 bases). CDR3 sequence: CASSLSGVNQPQHF. The CDR3 DNA sequence: TGTGCCAGCAGTTTATCAGGGGTTAATCAGCCCCAGCATTTT.